One sample yielded the 11 T cell receptor beta chains listed below, sequenced in a study of blood T cell repertoires in COVID-19. Sequencing used immunoSEQ multiplex PCR; TCRdb keeps in-frame clones, though not all of them. The repertoire holds 100,000 to 120,000 clones, with roughly 79% as singletons. Sequences were obtained from peripheral blood. The receptors here all came from a woman over 75 with active or convalescent COVID-19.

This chain joins TRBV21-1 and TRBJ2-1; the table's D call TRBD2 went unverified against the DNA. TRBV21-1 is a recognized pseudogene. This CDR3 contains 11 residues. CDR3 amino acids: CASSNPREQFF. CDR3 DNA: TGTGCCAGCAGTAACCCCCGGGAGCAGTTCTTC.

The chain is built from TRBV9 and TRBJ2-3; D not certain. The V gene's germline CDR1 is SGDLS and CDR2 YYNGEE. The CDR3 length is 15 residues. Between the trimmed V and J ends, which lost 1 base and 0 bases, there was a span of 9 bases. The CDR3 spells CASSVSLISTDTQYF. The CDR3 DNA reads as TGTGCCAGCAGCGTAAGCCTAATTAGCACAGATACGCAGTATTTT.

This chain connects TRBV11-3 to TRBJ2-1; TRBD2 agrees at 11 bases. From germline, CDR1 is SGHNT and CDR2 YENEEA. V shed 1 base, J shed 4 bases, and the junction held 0 bases outside the gene matches. This CDR3 spans 15 amino acids. The CDR3 coding sequence is TGTGCCAGCAGCTTAGGGACTAGCGGGTACAATGAGCAGTTCTTC. Protein sequence: CASSLGTSGYNEQFF.

The rearrangement links TRBV5-4 to TRBJ2-7; 10 bases agree with TRBD2. Unmatched junction bases numbered 7, after V lost 0 bases and J lost 4 bases. CDR1 is SGHNT and CDR2 is YYREEE in the germline V gene (reference sequence). This CDR3 is 16 amino acids long. CDR3 DNA sequence: TGTGCCAGCAGCTTGGGCCTAGCGGGAGTCTCGTACGAGCAGTACTTC. Translation gives CASSLGLAGVSYEQYF.

In its sample, this clone was seen a few times. The chain recombines TRBV28 with TRBJ2-2; D is ambiguous. V lost 3 bases and J lost 6, with 8 bases in between. The CDR3 extends over 13 amino acids. Germline V lookup: CDR1 MDHEN, CDR2 SYDVKM. CDR3 nucleotides: TGTGCCAGCAGTTTGGCCGCACCCGGGGAGCTGTTTTTT. The encoded protein is CASSLAAPGELFF.

The gene calls are TRBV5-1 and TRBJ2-5, with 8 bases fitting TRBD1. The V segment lost 3 bases and the J segment 3 bases; nucleotides outside the gene matches: 4. CDR3 length: 14 amino acids. The germline V gene has CDR1 SGHRS and CDR2 YFSETQ. This CDR3 is CASSSTGAKETQYF. CDR3 DNA sequence: TGCGCCAGCAGCTCGACAGGGGCGAAAGAGACCCAGTACTTC. The whole variable domain, remainder taken from reference TRBV5-1 and TRBJ2-5, is KAGVTQTPRYLIKTRGQQVTLSCSPISGHRSVSWYQQTPGQGLQFLFEYFSETQRNKGNFPGRFSGRQFSNSRSEMNVSTLELGDSALYLCASSSTGAKETQYFGPGTRLLVL.

The chain uses TRBV30 and TRBJ1-2; D not resolved. Looked up from germline, CDR1 is GTSNPN and CDR2 is SVGIG (reference sequence). The length of the CDR3 is 13 residues. V was trimmed by 1 base and J by 2 bases, leaving 8 bases between them. The chain's CDR3 is CAWSAGRNYGYTF. The CDR3 DNA reads TGTGCCTGGAGTGCCGGGAGAAACTATGGCTACACCTTC.

The chain uses TRBV6-5 and TRBJ1-2; 7 nucleotides agree with TRBD1. Trimming took 6 bases from V and 3 from J; bases not matched to a gene: 7. This CDR3 has 14 residues. Germline assignment: CDR1 MNHEY and CDR2 SVGAGI. CDR3 in DNA: TGTGCCAGCAGAGACCACAGGGGAGACTATGGCTACACCTTC. Protein sequence: CASRDHRGDYGYTF.

The chain recombines TRBV5-1 with TRBJ2-3; D is perhaps TRBD2 (5 bases). V lost 4 bases and J 5 bases, leaving 20 bases between the germline ends. The CDR3 loop spans 16 amino acids. The germline V gene has CDR1 SGHRS and CDR2 YFSETQ. CDR3 DNA sequence: TGCGCCAGCAGCCCCGGTGCCGAGGGAGCGATAGATACGCAGTATTTT. Residues: CASSPGAEGAIDTQYF. The full variable domain, completed using reference TRBV5-1 and TRBJ2-3, is KAGVTQTPRYLIKTRGQQVTLSCSPISGHRSVSWYQQTPGQGLQFLFEYFSETQRNKGNFPGRFSGRQFSNSRSEMNVSTLELGDSALYLCASSPGAEGAIDTQYFGPGTRLTVL.

This clone was recorded once. This chain links TRBV29-1 with TRBJ2-7; possibly TRBD2 for D (6 bases). Germline CDR1 SQVTM, CDR2 ANQGSEA. The CDR3 totals 14 residues. V dropped 6 bases and J dropped 2 bases, with 17 bases sitting between them. This chain's CDR3 is CSVAAGSTPYEQYF. The CDR3 DNA sequence: TGCAGCGTGGCTGCGGGATCAACCCCCTACGAGCAGTACTTC.

V usage is TRBV18 and J usage is TRBJ2-1, with D possibly matching TRBD2 (5 bases). Per the germline V gene, CDR1 is KGHSH and CDR2 is LQKENI. V was shortened by 3 bases and J by 3 bases, with 15 bases between the two germline ends. The CDR3 spans 16 residues. In nucleotides, the CDR3 is TGTGCCAGCTCACCGGTTAGGGAGCGAATCTACAATGAGCAGTTCTTC. As protein: CASSPVRERIYNEQFF.